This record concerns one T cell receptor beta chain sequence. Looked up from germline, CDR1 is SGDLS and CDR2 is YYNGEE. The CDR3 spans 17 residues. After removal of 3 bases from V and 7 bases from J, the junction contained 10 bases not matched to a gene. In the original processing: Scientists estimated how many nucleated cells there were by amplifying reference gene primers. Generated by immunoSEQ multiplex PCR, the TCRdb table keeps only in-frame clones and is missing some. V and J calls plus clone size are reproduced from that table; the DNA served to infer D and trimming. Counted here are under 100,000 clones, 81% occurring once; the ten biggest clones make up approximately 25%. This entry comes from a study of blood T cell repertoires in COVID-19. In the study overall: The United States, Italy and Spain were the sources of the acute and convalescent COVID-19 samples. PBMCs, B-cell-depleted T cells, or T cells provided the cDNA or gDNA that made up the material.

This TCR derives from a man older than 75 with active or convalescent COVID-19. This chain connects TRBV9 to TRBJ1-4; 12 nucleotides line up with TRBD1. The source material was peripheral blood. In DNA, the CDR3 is TGTGCCAGCAGCGCCGGGACAGGGGGCTCAGGGGGTGAAAAACTGTTTTTT. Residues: CASSAGTGGSGGEKLFF. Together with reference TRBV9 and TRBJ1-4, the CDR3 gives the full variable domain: DSGVTQTPKHLITATGQRVTLRCSPRSGDLSVYWYQQSLDQGLQFLIQYYNGEERAKGNILERFSAQQFPDLHSELNLSSLELGDSALYFCASSAGTGGSGGEKLFFGSGTQLSVL.